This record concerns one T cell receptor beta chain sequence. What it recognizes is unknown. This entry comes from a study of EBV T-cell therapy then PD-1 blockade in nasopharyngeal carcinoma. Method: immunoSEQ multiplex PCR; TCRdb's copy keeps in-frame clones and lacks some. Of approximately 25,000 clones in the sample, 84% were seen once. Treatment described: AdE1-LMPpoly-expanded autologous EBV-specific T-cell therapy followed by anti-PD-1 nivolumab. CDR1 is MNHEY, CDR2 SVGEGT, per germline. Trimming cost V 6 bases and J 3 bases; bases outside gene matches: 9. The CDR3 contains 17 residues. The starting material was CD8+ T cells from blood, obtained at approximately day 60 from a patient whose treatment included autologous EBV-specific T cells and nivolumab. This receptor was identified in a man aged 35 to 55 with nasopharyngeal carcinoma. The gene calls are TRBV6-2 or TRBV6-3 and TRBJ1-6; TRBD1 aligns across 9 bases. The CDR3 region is CASSHPGQGLYNSPLHF. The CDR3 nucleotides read TGTGCCAGCAGCCATCCGGGACAGGGACTCTATAATTCACCCCTCCACTTT.